The 10 T cell receptor beta chains presented below share a single source sample, sequenced in a study of T cells after yellow fever vaccination. TCRdb re-called the 5' RACE reads with MiXCR, one entry per CDR3 protein. The table lists about 310,000 distinct CDR3 sequences, 3% to 4.5% of them singletons. The sequencing used PBMCs, collected on the day of the yellow fever booster vaccination. These receptors were collected from a man younger than 35 who received the YFV17D yellow fever vaccine.

In its sample, this clonotype was seen a few times. The chain has TRBV2 and TRBJ1-5, with D tentatively TRBD1 (6 bases). The CDR3 loop spans 14 amino acids. From germline, CDR1 is SNHLY and CDR2 FYNNEI. V was trimmed by 7 bases and J by 5 bases, leaving 15 bases between them. CDR3: CASTTGTSHQPQHF. CDR3 nucleotide sequence: TGTGCCAGCACCACCGGGACATCCCATCAGCCCCAGCATTTT.

This clonotype has ten or more counts. The rearrangement uses TRBV5-1 and TRBJ2-5, with 7 bases fitting TRBD1. Germline V gives CDR1 SGHRS, CDR2 YFSETQ. CDR3 size: 13 residues. With 3 bases clipped from V and 5 bases from J, the junction kept 4 bases outside the gene matches. The DNA of the CDR3 is TGCGCCAGCAGCTCGACAGGGCCGGAGACCCAGTACTTC. It codes for CASSSTGPETQYF.

There are many counts of this clonotype. The chain is built from TRBV6-1 and TRBJ1-5, with a weak D call TRBD1 (5 bases). Trimming removed 5 bases from V and 6 bases from J, with 17 bases in between. Germline values: CDR1 MNHNS, CDR2 SASEGT. This CDR3 contains 15 residues. The DNA for the CDR3 is TGTGCCAGCAGTCCGGGGCTCCCCCAAGGTCAGCCCCAGCATTTT. This codes for CASSPGLPQGQPQHF.

This clonotype has a count of ten or more. The rearrangement links TRBV6-1 to TRBJ2-1; D not certain. CDR1 is MNHNS and CDR2 is SASEGT in the germline V gene. Deletions cut 6 bases from V and 7 bases from J, with 19 bases between. This CDR3 has 15 residues. CDR3 region: CASREQLATGNEQFF. The CDR3 coding sequence is TGTGCCAGCAGGGAGCAGCTGGCTACCGGGAATGAGCAGTTCTTC.

This clonotype has ten or more counts. V and J are TRBV10-3 and TRBJ2-3; TRBD2 is a possible D gene (5 bases). Trimming took off 6 bases at V and 6 bases at J, with 16 bases between the two ends. Germline V gene sequence: CDR1 ENHRY, CDR2 SYGVKD. This CDR3 spans 14 amino acids. The CDR3 sequence: CAISNSGSRDTQYF. For the CDR3, the DNA is TGTGCCATCAGCAACTCGGGGAGCCGGGATACGCAGTATTTT.

This clonotype was recorded many times. CDR3 residues: CASSRVWEIGNTIYF. CDR3 DNA: TGTGCCAGCAGCCGAGTGTGGGAGATTGGAAACACCATATATTTT. The genes are TRBV27 and TRBJ1-3; no firm D call. Trimming took off 6 bases at V and 3 bases at J, with 15 bases between the two ends. The germline V gene encodes CDR1 MNHEY and CDR2 SMNVEV (reference sequence). The CDR3 sequence is 15 residues long.

This clonotype has only a few counts. The V gene is TRBV29-1, the J gene TRBJ1-2; D is ambiguous. The V and J ends lost 4 bases and 4 bases respectively, with 13 bases between them. The CDR3 loop spans 13 amino acids. In germline, CDR1 is SQVTM, CDR2 ANQGSEA. The CDR3 protein is CSVVLVAVYGYTF. The CDR3 coding sequence is TGCAGCGTTGTCCTCGTAGCGGTCTATGGCTACACCTTC.

This clonotype turned up a few times. This chain connects TRBV4-1 to TRBJ2-2; 15 bases are a match to TRBD2. CDR3 size: 17 residues. Per germline, CDR1 MGHRA and CDR2 YSYEKL. V lost 4 bases, J lost 5 bases, and 5 bases stayed unmatched. The CDR3 sequence: CASSRGLAGGITGELFF. DNA for the CDR3: TGCGCCAGCAGCCGAGGACTAGCGGGGGGGATTACCGGGGAGCTGTTTTTT.

The table lists this clonotype with many counts. The V gene is TRBV6-6, the J gene TRBJ2-5, with D hard to call. This CDR3 comprises 16 residues. The V end lost 2 bases, the J end lost 3 bases, and 16 bases lay between the germline ends. From germline, CDR1 is MNHNY and CDR2 SVGAGI (reference sequence). CDR3 DNA: TGTGCCAGCAGTTACACGGTTAGTCGGACCAAAGAGACCCAGTACTTC. Translation gives CASSYTVSRTKETQYF.

This clonotype was counted between two and nine times. The V call is TRBV18, the J call TRBJ2-7; no clear D. The V end lost 1 base, the J end lost 6 bases, and 7 bases lay between the germline ends. Germline assignment: CDR1 KGHSH and CDR2 LQKENI. The CDR3 loop spans 12 amino acids. The CDR3, as DNA: TGTGCCAGCTCACCACTTTACGGCGAGCAGTACGTC. Translating it yields CASSPLYGEQYV.